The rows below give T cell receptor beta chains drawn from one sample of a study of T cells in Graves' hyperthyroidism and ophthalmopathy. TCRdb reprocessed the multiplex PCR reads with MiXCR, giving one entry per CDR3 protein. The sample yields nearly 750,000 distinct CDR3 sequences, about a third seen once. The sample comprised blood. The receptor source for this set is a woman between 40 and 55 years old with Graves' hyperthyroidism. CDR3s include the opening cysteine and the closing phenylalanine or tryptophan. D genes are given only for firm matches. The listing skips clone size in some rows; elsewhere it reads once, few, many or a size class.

CDR3 protein: CASSQVTSGRETQYF; CDR3 DNA: TGTGCCAGCAGCCAAGTGACTAGCGGGAGGGAGACCCAGTACTTC; clone size: NA; D gene: TRBD2; J gene: TRBJ2-5; V gene: TRBV14
CDR3 protein: CASSLTVVDQPYF; CDR3 DNA: TGTGCCAGCAGCTTGACCGTGGTTGACCAACCTTACTTC; clone size: many; D gene: NA; J gene: TRBJ1-2; V gene: TRBV5-8
CDR3 protein: CASSPEDREATDQPQHF; CDR3 DNA: TGTGCCAGCAGCCCCGAGGACAGGGAAGCGACGGATCAGCCCCAGCATTTT; clone size: NA; D gene: TRBD1; J gene: TRBJ1-5; V gene: TRBV7-9
CDR3 protein: CASSGTGNEKLFF; CDR3 DNA: TGCGCCAGCAGCGGGACAGGGAATGAAAAACTGTTTTTT; clone size: many; D gene: TRBD1; J gene: TRBJ1-4; V gene: TRBV10-1
CDR3 protein: CASGDPGQKNYGYTF; CDR3 DNA: TGCGCCAGCGGGGATCCGGGACAGAAAAACTATGGCTACACCTTC; clone size: few; D gene: TRBD1; J gene: TRBJ1-2; V gene: TRBV10-1
CDR3 protein: CASSQDSGSQETQYF; CDR3 DNA: TGCGCCAGCAGCCAAGACTCCGGGAGTCAAGAGACCCAGTACTTC; clone size: NA; D gene: NA; J gene: TRBJ2-5; V gene: TRBV4-3
CDR3 protein: CASSPRTGGSYGYTF; CDR3 DNA: TGTGCCAGCAGCCCCCGGACAGGCGGAAGCTATGGCTACACCTTC; clone size: few; D gene: TRBD1; J gene: TRBJ1-2; V gene: TRBV13
CDR3 protein: CASSWTGGLSYEQYF; CDR3 DNA: TGTGCCAGCAGCTGGACAGGGGGGTTGTCCTACGAGCAGTACTTC; clone size: few; D gene: TRBD1; J gene: TRBJ2-7; V gene: TRBV7-6
CDR3 protein: CSAPRPGAGNQPQHF; CDR3 DNA: TGCAGTGCTCCTCGGCCGGGGGCGGGCAATCAGCCCCAGCATTTT; clone size: many; D gene: NA; J gene: TRBJ1-5; V gene: TRBV20-1
CDR3 protein: CAIRLGTRTGQGVNGEKLFF; CDR3 DNA: TGTGCCATCAGGTTGGGGACAAGAACGGGACAGGGGGTTAACGGTGAAAAACTGTTTTTT; clone size: NA; D gene: TRBD1; J gene: TRBJ1-4; V gene: TRBV10-3
CDR3 protein: CASSPDRFGSYEQYF; CDR3 DNA: TGCGCCAGCAGCCCTGACAGATTCGGAAGCTACGAGCAGTACTTC; clone size: NA; D gene: NA; J gene: TRBJ2-7; V gene: TRBV4-1
CDR3 protein: CASSFDPGGETYEQYF; CDR3 DNA: TGTGCCAGCAGCTTCGATCCGGGCGGGGAGACCTACGAGCAGTACTTC; clone size: NA; D gene: NA; J gene: TRBJ2-7; V gene: TRBV5-5
CDR3 protein: CASSPRAGVNVEQYF; CDR3 DNA: TGTGCCAGCAGCCCCAGAGCGGGAGTGAACGTCGAGCAGTACTTC; clone size: NA; D gene: TRBD2; J gene: TRBJ2-7; V gene: TRBV7-9
CDR3 protein: CASSLVAATTYEQYF; CDR3 DNA: TGTGCCAGCAGTTTAGTAGCGGCCACGACCTACGAGCAGTACTTC; clone size: NA; D gene: NA; J gene: TRBJ2-7; V gene: TRBV12-3/TRBV12-4
CDR3 protein: CARGKGGYEQYF; CDR3 DNA: TGTGCCAGAGGCAAGGGGGGATACGAGCAGTACTTC; clone size: NA; D gene: NA; J gene: TRBJ2-7; V gene: TRBV2
CDR3 protein: CASSLLPSGSGNTIYF; CDR3 DNA: TGTGCCAGCAGCTTACTCCCCTCTGGCTCTGGAAACACCATATATTTT; clone size: many; D gene: NA; J gene: TRBJ1-3; V gene: TRBV7-2
CDR3 protein: CASSLQGQLNEKLFF; CDR3 DNA: TGTGCCAGCAGCTTACAGGGACAGTTAAATGAAAAACTGTTTTTT; clone size: NA; D gene: TRBD1; J gene: TRBJ1-4; V gene: TRBV11-2
CDR3 protein: CASSAATWTKTYEQYF; CDR3 DNA: TGTGCCAGCAGCGCGGCAACCTGGACTAAAACCTACGAGCAGTACTTC; clone size: many; D gene: NA; J gene: TRBJ2-7; V gene: TRBV7-2
CDR3 protein: CASSLDPTGEQYF; CDR3 DNA: TGTGCCAGCAGCTTGGACCCCACGGGGGAGCAGTACTTC; clone size: many; D gene: NA; J gene: TRBJ2-7; V gene: TRBV7-9
CDR3 protein: CASSSTPLAETQYF; CDR3 DNA: TGTGCCAGCAGCTCCACACCCCTGGCAGAGACCCAGTACTTC; clone size: many; D gene: NA; J gene: TRBJ2-5; V gene: TRBV9
CDR3 protein: CASARDEGTQYF; CDR3 DNA: TGTGCCAGCGCTCGGGACGAAGGGACCCAGTACTTC; clone size: few; D gene: NA; J gene: TRBJ2-5; V gene: TRBV7-2
CDR3 protein: CSVVAEYTEAFF; CDR3 DNA: TGCAGCGTTGTGGCGGAGTACACTGAAGCTTTCTTT; clone size: NA; D gene: NA; J gene: TRBJ1-1; V gene: TRBV29-1
CDR3 protein: CASSLGVKKANVLTF; CDR3 DNA: TGTGCCAGCAGCTTGGGCGTAAAGAAGGCCAACGTCCTGACTTTC; clone size: few; D gene: NA; J gene: TRBJ2-6; V gene: TRBV5-8
CDR3 protein: CSSGAGYGYTF; CDR3 DNA: TGCAGCTCGGGGGCCGGCTATGGCTACACCTTC; clone size: many; D gene: NA; J gene: TRBJ1-2; V gene: TRBV29-1
CDR3 protein: CASSFAGPRTEAFF; CDR3 DNA: TGTGCCAGCAGTTTTGCAGGGCCCCGCACTGAAGCTTTCTTT; clone size: NA; D gene: NA; J gene: TRBJ1-1; V gene: TRBV12-3/TRBV12-4